This T cell receptor beta chain was profiled in a study of technical replicates of blood from a handful of donors. Here immunoSEQ multiplex PCR was the method, and the copy in TCRdb shows in-frame clones only, minus some. The sample consists of approximately 92,000 clones, roughly 95% of them appearing once. Germline V gene sequence: CDR1 KGHSH, CDR2 LQKENI. V lost 1 base and J lost 1, with 10 bases in between. The CDR3 has 15 amino acids. The clonotype comes from a human donor in good health. The chain is built from TRBV18 and TRBJ1-1, with a weak D call TRBD1 (5 bases). The sequencing input was T cells isolated from PBMCs. CDR3 region: CASSPRWQGNTEAFF. In nucleotides, the CDR3 is TGTGCCAGCTCACCACGATGGCAGGGGAACACTGAAGCTTTCTTT.